The 20 T cell receptor beta chains reported below all come from one sample, sequenced in a study of cytomegalovirus exposure and HLA in healthy donors. Method: immunoSEQ multiplex PCR; TCRdb's copy keeps in-frame clones and lacks some. The table shows around 300,000 clones, with roughly 88% occurring only once. Sequenced sample: PBMCs. Receptors were obtained from a man aged 25 to 45 in good health and CMV-seronegative.

The J gene is TRBJ1-3, the V gene TRBV6-1; D gene ambiguous. The length of the CDR3 is 16 residues. The V end was cut by 2 bases, the J end by 4 bases, with 15 bases between. The V gene's germline CDR1 is MNHNS and CDR2 SASEGT. The CDR3 sequence is CASSEPPMPGGNTIYF. The CDR3 coding sequence is TGTGCCAGCAGTGAACCCCCTATGCCAGGAGGAAACACCATATATTTT.

With regard to this clone: This same CDR3 is encoded by further DNA sequences in the sample. The chain links TRBV7-2 to TRBJ2-3; 8 bases are a match to TRBD2. Germline loops: CDR1 SGHTA, CDR2 FQGNSA. J lost 0 bases, V lost 6 bases, and 5 bases had no gene match. CDR3 size: 15 residues. CDR3: CASSRAGVSTDTQYF. Here the CDR3 DNA reads TGTGCCAGCAGTCGAGCGGGGGTTAGCACAGATACGCAGTATTTT.

The gene calls are TRBV5-1 and TRBJ1-1, with TRBD1 matching over 10 bases. Germline V lookup: CDR1 SGHRS, CDR2 YFSETQ. Trimming removed 4 bases from V and 6 bases from J; junction bases left unmatched: 3. The CDR3 is 13 amino acids. CDR3 protein: CASSAGTGAEAFF. CDR3 sequence (DNA): TGCGCCAGCAGCGCCGGGACAGGGGCTGAAGCTTTCTTT. The complete variable domain, with remaining parts taken from reference TRBV5-1 and TRBJ1-1, reads KAGVTQTPRYLIKTRGQQVTLSCSPISGHRSVSWYQQTPGQGLQFLFEYFSETQRNKGNFPGRFSGRQFSNSRSEMNVSTLELGDSALYLCASSAGTGAEAFFGQGTRLTVV.

V and J are TRBV6-5 and TRBJ2-5, with 10 bases fitting TRBD1. With 6 bases clipped from V and 5 bases from J, the junction kept 6 bases outside the gene matches. CDR3 length equals 14 residues. CDR1 and CDR2 (germline): MNHEY, SVGAGI. The CDR3 DNA is TGTGCCAGCAGCCGCGACAGGGGGCTGGAGACCCAGTACTTC. It is translated as CASSRDRGLETQYF.

The chain combines TRBV6-6 with TRBJ2-2, with TRBD1 matching 7 bases. Germline CDR1 and CDR2: MNHNY and SVGAGI (reference sequence). This CDR3 is 15 amino acids long. V lost 2 bases, J lost 2 bases, and 2 bases stayed unmatched. The CDR3 DNA is TGTGCCAGCAGTTACGGGACAGTAAACACCGGGGAGCTGTTTTTT. As protein: CASSYGTVNTGELFF.

The chain links TRBV7-9 to TRBJ2-1; the match to TRBD2 covers 8 bases. This CDR3 has 14 amino acids. CDR1 SEHNR and CDR2 FQNEAQ come from the germline V gene (reference sequence). V lost 5 bases, J lost 3 bases, and 3 bases stayed unmatched. The CDR3 spells CASSLGRDYNEQFF. Here the CDR3 DNA reads TGTGCCAGCAGCCTCGGGAGGGACTACAATGAGCAGTTCTTC.

This chain connects TRBV19 to TRBJ1-2; 9 nucleotides agree with TRBD1. The CDR3 is 17 amino acids. The germline gives CDR1 LNHDA, CDR2 SQIVND (reference sequence). Trimming at V came to 4 bases and at J to 0 bases, leaving 9 bases not matched to a gene. The CDR3 coding sequence is TGTGCCAGTAGTACGACCCAGGGACAGGGAGCTAACTATGGCTACACCTTC. Residues: CASSTTQGQGANYGYTF.

The table lists this clone with a few counts. The chain has TRBV7-9 and TRBJ2-2; D call uncertain. The V gene lost 6 bases and the J gene lost 4 bases, with 9 bases spanning the gap. The CDR3 runs to 13 residues. Germline V lookup: CDR1 SEHNR, CDR2 FQNEAQ (reference sequence). The CDR3 sequence: CASSPFSTGELFF. The CDR3 bases are TGTGCCAGCAGTCCCTTCAGCACCGGGGAGCTGTTTTTT. Combining the CDR3 with reference TRBV7-9 and TRBJ2-2 gives the whole variable domain DTGVSQNPRHKITKRGQNVTFRCDPISEHNRLYWYRQTLGQGPEFLTYFQNEAQLEKSRLLSDRFSAERPKGSFSTLEIQRTEQGDSAMYLCASSPFSTGELFFGEGSRLTVL.

The chain employs TRBV5-6 and TRBJ1-6; D is unclear. The V end was cut by 0 bases, the J end by 6 bases, with 10 bases between. This CDR3 contains 15 residues. Germline V gene lookup returns CDR1 SGHDT and CDR2 YYEEEE. CDR3: CASSLGGGGNSPLHF. CDR3 sequence (DNA): TGTGCCAGCAGCTTGGGAGGTGGCGGTAATTCACCCCTCCACTTT.

The V and J genes are TRBV29-1 and TRBJ2-2; D is ambiguous. In germline, CDR1 is SQVTM, CDR2 ANQGSEA. The CDR3 is 12 residues long. V was shortened by 1 base and J by 4 bases, with 4 bases between the two germline ends. The CDR3 loop reads CSVEGATGELFF. In DNA, the CDR3 is TGCAGCGTTGAAGGAGCCACCGGGGAGCTGTTTTTT.

The CDR3 loop reads CSVLETRQFF. The CDR3 DNA sequence: TGCAGCGTTCTGGAGACCCGCCAGTTCTTC. The chain recombines TRBV29-1 with TRBJ2-1; no clear D. V was pared by 5 bases and J by 13 bases, with 12 bases between. The CDR3 runs to 10 residues. Per the germline V gene, CDR1 is SQVTM and CDR2 is ANQGSEA.

V and J are TRBV18 and TRBJ2-7; 15 nucleotides match TRBD2. Germline CDR1 and CDR2: KGHSH and LQKENI. With 7 bases clipped from V and 0 bases from J, the junction kept 13 bases outside the gene matches. This CDR3 has 19 amino acids. The CDR3 loop is CASLNLGLAGGTSSYEQYF. CDR3 in DNA: TGTGCCAGCTTAAACCTGGGACTAGCGGGGGGAACTAGCTCCTACGAGCAGTACTTC. Together with reference TRBV18 and TRBJ2-7, the CDR3 gives the full variable domain: NAGVMQNPRHLVRRRGQEARLRCSPMKGHSHVYWYRQLPEEGLKFMVYLQKENIIDESGMPKERFSAEFPKEGPSILRIQQVVRGDSAAYFCASLNLGLAGGTSSYEQYFGPGTRLTVT.

The J gene is TRBJ2-7, the V gene TRBV11-2; 7 bases fit TRBD2. Germline CDR1 and CDR2: SGHAT and FQNNGV. The CDR3 runs 15 residues. Trimming took 3 bases from V and 2 from J; bases not matched to a gene: 7. CDR3 DNA sequence: TGTGCCAGCAGCTTTCGGGGGGTGCTCCCCTACGAGCAGTACTTC. Its protein product is CASSFRGVLPYEQYF.

The V and J genes are TRBV10-3 and TRBJ1-1, with TRBD1 matching over 8 bases. The CDR3 spans 14 residues. Germline assignment: CDR1 ENHRY and CDR2 SYGVKD. V dropped 1 base and J dropped 4; count of bases not matched to a gene: 2. The CDR3 loop reads CAISEYRGATEAFF. For the CDR3, the DNA is TGTGCCATCAGTGAGTACAGGGGGGCCACTGAAGCTTTCTTT.

V usage is TRBV4-3 and J usage is TRBJ2-3; D remains ambiguous. Trimming cost V 0 bases and J 2 bases, with 12 bases left between them. The CDR3 covers 16 residues. Germline CDR1 and CDR2: LGHNA and YSLEER. The CDR3 spells CASSQDNTRPTDTQYF. CDR3 DNA: TGCGCCAGCAGCCAAGATAATACGCGGCCCACAGATACGCAGTATTTT.

The chain links TRBV6-1 to TRBJ2-2; 10 bases match TRBD1. This CDR3 is built from 18 residues. The V gene end was trimmed by 3 bases and the J gene end by 1 base; junction bases not matched to a gene: 8. Germline CDR1 reads MNHNS; CDR2 reads SASEGT. CDR3 sequence reads: CASSEWRGTGENTGELFF. CDR3 DNA sequence: TGTGCCAGCAGTGAGTGGAGAGGGACAGGGGAGAACACCGGGGAGCTGTTTTTT.

The chain has TRBV18 and TRBJ2-7; TRBD1 might be the D (6 bases). Germline V gene lookup returns CDR1 KGHSH and CDR2 LQKENI. The CDR3 spans 13 residues. V was pared by 3 bases and J by 3 bases, with 9 bases between. CDR3 sequence (DNA): TGTGCCAGCTCACCGGACAGAGACTACGAGCAGTACTTC. This encodes CASSPDRDYEQYF.

The chain carries TRBV7-9 and TRBJ2-3, with no clear D. CDR1 SEHNR and CDR2 FQNEAQ come from the germline V gene (reference sequence). This CDR3 region has 16 residues. V was trimmed by 2 bases and J by 1 base, leaving 13 bases between them. CDR3 in amino acids: CASSLIGTAGTDTQYF. The CDR3 DNA follows: TGTGCCAGCAGCTTAATTGGTACGGCGGGCACAGATACGCAGTATTTT.

The chain links TRBV29-1 to TRBJ2-3, with 7 bases fitting TRBD1. Germline loops: CDR1 SQVTM, CDR2 ANQGSEA. The CDR3 runs to 13 residues. With 6 bases clipped from V and 2 bases from J, the junction kept 5 bases outside the gene matches. DNA for the CDR3: TGCAGCGTCGAGACAGGGAACACAGATACGCAGTATTTT. Its translation is CSVETGNTDTQYF.

The rearrangement joins TRBV4-1 to TRBJ1-1; 9 nucleotides line up with TRBD1. The J segment lost 6 bases and the V segment lost 6 bases, leaving 8 bases of the junction unmatched. The CDR3 loop spans 14 amino acids. Germline lookup yields CDR1 MGHRA and CDR2 YSYEKL. Here the CDR3 reads CASRPPGQGPEAFF. In DNA form, the CDR3 reads TGCGCCAGCAGACCCCCGGGACAGGGACCTGAAGCTTTCTTT.